This record covers a single T cell receptor beta chain. The antigen is unknown. Prepared TCR beta cDNA libraries contained unique molecular identifiers. T cells, 1 to 10 million of them, yielded approximately 530,000 cDNA molecules. TCRdb re-derived calls from the PCR reads in MiXCR, one entry per CDR3 protein. Here the sample spans more than 500,000 distinct CDR3 sequences, about a third being singletons. These data come from a study of post-analysis software for immune sequencing data. General study results and limits: Batch-mates among the samples co-clustered strongly by F measure. Five or six TRBV segments, TRBV5-6, TRBV5-1 and TRBV20-1 among them, were found more frequent in patients than controls.

V dropped 4 bases and J dropped 3 bases, with 14 bases sitting between them. The CDR3 consists of 15 residues. Looked up from germline, CDR1 is LNHNV and CDR2 is YYDKDF (reference sequence). Specimen: blood. This sequence joins TRBV15 and TRBJ2-3; D gene uncertain. The TCR comes from a girl aged 2-17 years with multiple sclerosis. The CDR3 DNA follows: TGTGCCACCAGCACCGGACCGGACGTGACAGATACGCAGTATTTT. It yields the protein CATSTGPDVTDTQYF.